This TCR beta chain appears in the sequencing data of a study of regulatory T cells in long-lasting Graves disease. Study-wide findings and caveats: Newly diagnosed patients shared about a thousand public clonotypes; persistent patients shared approximately 2,700.

This CDR3 spans 14 amino acids. Germline CDR1 MNHNS, CDR2 SASEGT. The germline V and J ends were trimmed by 6 bases and 2 bases, with 13 bases remaining between them. Researchers made TCR beta libraries by using iRepertoire HTBI primers and running Arm-PCR on CDR3 regions. One entry per CDR3 protein, called by TCRdb with MiXCR from the multiplex PCR reads. The table lists about half a million distinct CDR3 sequences, more than 10% of them singletons. Time point noted: newly diagnosed GD, antithyroid drugs for less than 3 months. Scientists built the TCR library using RNA that was extracted from PBMCs. Ten or more counts support this clonotype. The target antigen is unknown. The sample also formed part of further work on T cells in Graves' hyperthyroidism and ophthalmopathy. That report notes: Using the HTBI primer set, a first-round RT-PCR was run on the TCR CDR3.

The specimen was peripheral blood mononuclear cells (PBMCs), collected at new diagnosis, from a patient treated with antithyroid drugs. The V gene is TRBV6-1, the J gene TRBJ1-1; D perhaps matches TRBD1 (6 bases). This clonotype was obtained from a woman aged 25 to 39 with Graves disease. The CDR3 region has the DNA TGTGCCAGCAGCCGGGACGGGACAAACACTGAAGCTTTCTTT. Encoded protein: CASSRDGTNTEAFF.